This T cell receptor beta chain was observed in a study of T cell changes during pregnancy in multiple sclerosis. Only in-frame clones appear in the TCRdb table, and some are missing; sequencing was by immunoSEQ multiplex PCR. The sample carries approximately 46,000 clones, 80% to 90% recorded once. CDR1 is SNHLY and CDR2 is FYNNEI in the germline V gene. V was trimmed by 0 bases and J by 2 bases, leaving 7 bases between them. CDR3 length equals 14 residues. The chain joins TRBV2 to TRBJ1-1; D is unresolved. Sample: CD8+ T cells from peripheral blood mononuclear cells, taken in the second trimester of pregnancy. The receptor was derived from a female donor with multiple sclerosis, enrolled in a pregnancy study. The CDR3 spells CASSEAEVNTEAFF. The CDR3, as DNA: TGTGCCAGCAGTGAAGCAGAGGTCAACACTGAAGCTTTCTTT.